Listed here are 29 T cell receptor beta chains from one sample, sequenced in a study of blood T cells in healthy people across ages. The second PCR ran roughly 6 to 12 cycles with a sample-barcoded 5' primer and J-beta primers. Via MiXCR, TCRdb re-called the 5' RACE reads, giving one row per CDR3 protein. The repertoire includes hundreds of thousands of distinct CDR3 sequences, about 30% of them detected once, and 15% to 18% sits in the top ten. Sequencing was carried out using blood. These receptors were collected from a woman of 80 years or more in good health.

In the case of this clonotype: This may stem from a read error, because a much larger clone lies one nucleotide away. The CDR3 region has the DNA TGTGCCAGCAGCCAAGAAGGCGGTCTGACAGGCGTACCCTGGGGGTCCTACAATGAGCAGTACTTC. This codes for CASSQEGGLTGVPWGSYNEQYF. The chain employs TRBV3-1 and TRBJ2-1; possible D gene TRBD1, 6 bases. TRBJ2-7 explains the end of the DNA better; the J call may be wrong. This CDR3 region has 22 residues. Per germline, CDR1 LGHDT and CDR2 YNNKEL (reference sequence).

This clonotype was found a few times. This may come from a read error, since a much larger clone is one base off. DNA for the CDR3: TGCGCCAGCAGCGGTGGGGGGCAAGGGGACAATGAGCAGTACTTC. It translates to CASSGGGQGDNEQYF. J is TRBJ2-5 and V is TRBV5-1; D tentatively fits TRBD1 or TRBD2 (6 bases each). The CDR3 has 15 amino acids. Trimming removed 4 bases from V and 11 bases from J, with 24 bases in between. The germline V gene has CDR1 SGHRS and CDR2 YFSETQ.

A word on this clonotype: It may be a read error: a sequence one base away is much more abundant. The chain joins TRBV5-6 to TRBJ2-5; the D call may be TRBD1 or TRBD2 (5 bases each). The better agreement between TRBJ2-1 and the DNA end casts doubt on the J call. The CDR3 is 17 amino acids. Per germline, CDR1 SGHDT and CDR2 YYEEEE. The CDR3 sequence: CASSLERGRVYQETQFF. The CDR3 DNA sequence: TGTGCCAGCAGCTTGGAACGGGGACGGGTGTACCAAGAGACCCAGTTCTTC.

The CDR3 protein is CASSRGQYQTQYF. The CDR3 region has the DNA TGTGCCAGCTCACGGGGACAGTATCAGACCCAGTACTTC. V and J are TRBV18 and TRBJ2-5, with 7 bases that match TRBD1. Germline V gene lookup returns CDR1 KGHSH and CDR2 LQKENI. The CDR3 length is 13 residues. J was trimmed by 6 bases and V by 4 bases; bases with no gene match: 5.

At least ten counts were recorded for this clonotype. Given a much more abundant clone one base away, this may be a read error. The V and J genes are TRBV14 and TRBJ1-2; D gene unclear. Germline values: CDR1 SGHDN, CDR2 FVKESK. The CDR3 consists of 13 residues. The ends were cut back, 0 bases at V and 6 bases at J, with 8 bases in the middle. CDR3 DNA sequence: TGTGCCAGCAGCCAAGATTACAGCCATGGCTACACCTTC. Its translation: CASSQDYSHGYTF.

In this sample, this clonotype turned up many times. The rearrangement joins TRBV20-1 to TRBJ1-2; TRBD1 might be the D (5 bases). V was shortened by 6 bases and J by 6 bases, with 20 bases between the two germline ends. The CDR3 totals 14 residues. Germline V gene data show CDR1 as DFQATT and CDR2 as SNEGSKA (reference sequence). The CDR3 DNA is TGCAGTGCGTTAGGAGGGACCGTCTGGAATGGCTACACCTTC. It codes for CSALGGTVWNGYTF.

The rearrangement links TRBV28 to TRBJ1-1, with unresolved D. The CDR3 length is 12 residues. The V gene's germline CDR1 is MDHEN and CDR2 SYDVKM. V lost 7 bases and J lost 1, with 7 bases in between. DNA for the CDR3: TGTGCCAGCAAACTTAAGAACACTGAAGCTTTCTTT. This encodes CASKLKNTEAFF. Supplemented by reference TRBV28 and TRBJ1-1, the full variable domain reads DVKVTQSSRYLVKRTGEKVFLECVQDMDHENMFWYRQDPGLGLRLIYFSYDVKMKEKGDIPEGYSVSREKKERFSLILESASTNQTSMYLCASKLKNTEAFFGQGTRLTVV.

This clonotype was observed many times. DNA of the CDR3: TGCGCCAGCAGCTTTGGGACAGGGAACACTGAAGCTTTCTTT. It specifies CASSFGTGNTEAFF. The V call is TRBV5-1, the J call TRBJ1-1; 8 bases match TRBD1. The CDR3 is made up of 14 amino acids. CDR1 SGHRS and CDR2 YFSETQ come from the germline V gene. V was clipped by 2 bases and J by 1 base; unmatched bases: 1.

V and J are TRBV6-2 or TRBV6-3 and TRBJ2-1, with D hard to call. Trimming shortened V by 0 bases and J by 13 bases, and 10 bases separated the two germline ends. Germline V gives CDR1 MNHEY, CDR2 SVGEGT. CDR3 length: 12 residues. As DNA, the CDR3 is TGTGCCAGCAGTTACTCGGATGAGACCCAGTTCTTC. Translating it yields CASSYSDETQFF.

This chain joins TRBV4-2 and TRBJ2-5; 10 bases are a match to TRBD2. This CDR3 contains 16 residues. J lost 5 bases, V lost 5 bases, and 11 bases had no gene match. CDR1 and CDR2 (germline): LGHNA, YNFKEQ. The CDR3 nucleotides read TGTGCCAGCAGCGTGCCACAAGCGGGGGGGAGGGAGACCCAGTACTTC. It is translated as CASSVPQAGGRETQYF.

The chain has TRBV6-5 and TRBJ2-3; 7 nucleotides agree with TRBD2. Germline V lookup: CDR1 MNHEY, CDR2 SVGAGI. V lost 1 base, J lost 0 bases, and 4 bases stayed unmatched. This CDR3 has 16 amino acids. CDR3 bases: TGTGCCAGCAGTTACTTCGCGGGAGCTAGCACAGATACGCAGTATTTT. Translating it yields CASSYFAGASTDTQYF.

This clonotype came up a few times. Given a much more abundant clone one base away, this may be a read error. The rearrangement joins TRBV5-1 to TRBJ2-3, with a possible D match to TRBD2 (5 bases). V was pared by 0 bases and J by 5 bases, with 13 bases between. Germline V gives CDR1 SGHRS, CDR2 YFSETQ. The length of the CDR3 is 15 residues. The CDR3 here is CASSLAGDRGDTQYF. The CDR3 nucleotides read TGCGCCAGCAGCTTGGCTGGCGACCGGGGAGATACGCAGTATTTT. The complete variable domain, with remaining parts taken from reference TRBV5-1 and TRBJ2-3, reads KAGVTQTPRYLIKTRGQQVTLSCSPISGHRSVSWYQQTPGQGLQFLFEYFSETQRNKGNFPGRFSGRQFSNSRSEMNVSTLELGDSALYLCASSLAGDRGDTQYFGPGTRLTVL.

This chain connects TRBV27 to TRBJ2-5, with D possibly matching TRBD2 (6 bases). Trimming pared 7 bases from V and 11 bases from J, leaving 23 bases between. The V gene's germline CDR1 is MNHEY and CDR2 SMNVEV (reference sequence). The CDR3 has 14 amino acids. CDR3 DNA: TGTGCCAGCACGGCGGGAACGTCCAACAATGAGCAGTACTTC. Its translation: CASTAGTSNNEQYF.

This clonotype appeared many times. The chain links TRBV20-1 to TRBJ2-3; 8 bases agree with TRBD2. The germline CDR1 and CDR2 sequences are DFQATT and SNEGSKA (reference sequence). CDR3 length: 15 residues. J gave up 5 bases and V 1 base, and 8 bases lay outside the gene matches. This CDR3 is CSARVPGTRKDTQYF. Here the CDR3 DNA reads TGCAGTGCTAGAGTCCCCGGGACTAGGAAAGATACGCAGTATTTT.

V gene TRBV7-8 combines with J gene TRBJ2-7; D ambiguous. The CDR3 covers 16 residues. V lost 6 bases, J lost 2 bases, and 20 bases lay in between. Germline-derived CDR1 and CDR2 are SGHVS and FQNEAQ. CDR3 sequence: CASSFYDPASPYEQYF. The DNA of the CDR3 is TGTGCCAGCAGTTTCTACGACCCTGCATCTCCCTACGAGCAGTACTTC.

The chain links TRBV12-3 or TRBV12-4 to TRBJ1-5; D is ambiguous. The DNA matches TRBJ2-3 better at its end, which makes the J call doubtful. This CDR3 region has 12 residues. Here the CDR3 reads CASSRNRQPQYF. Written as DNA, the CDR3 is TGTGCCAGCAGCCGGAATCGTCAGCCCCAGTATTTT.

For this clonotype: This clone may be a read error of a much larger clone one base away. This sequence joins TRBV5-6 and TRBJ1-1; D is ambiguous. This CDR3 contains 11 residues. Germline V CDR1 and CDR2: SGHDT, YYEEEE. The CDR3 protein is CVSSLDSEAFF. CDR3 in DNA: TGTGTCAGCAGCTTGGACTCTGAAGCTTTCTTT.

This clonotype appeared many times. The chain carries TRBV5-1 and TRBJ1-2; 7 bases line up with TRBD1. Trimming at V came to 0 bases and at J to 4 bases, leaving 9 bases not matched to a gene. CDR3 size: 16 residues. CDR1 and CDR2 (germline): SGHRS, YFSETQ. CDR3 loop: CASSLGEEGASYGYTF. The CDR3 DNA sequence: TGCGCCAGCAGCTTGGGCGAGGAGGGGGCGAGCTATGGCTACACCTTC.

The gene calls are TRBV9 and TRBJ2-2, with D possibly being TRBD2 (6 bases). V was trimmed by 0 bases and J by 6 bases, leaving 12 bases between them. The CDR3 runs to 15 residues. Germline loops: CDR1 SGDLS, CDR2 YYNGEE. The CDR3 spells CASSVGLGGSGELFF. Written as DNA, the CDR3 is TGTGCCAGCAGCGTAGGGCTCGGGGGTTCCGGGGAGCTGTTTTTT.

A note on this clonotype: This may arise from a read error, as a much more abundant clone is one base away. The rearrangement joins TRBV20-1 to TRBJ2-1; no firm D call. The assigned J gene may be wrong: the sequence end matches TRBJ2-7 better. Germline CDR1 is DFQATT and CDR2 is SNEGSKA (reference sequence). The CDR3 runs to 14 residues. CDR3: CSAMYRNSYNEQYF. CDR3 nucleotide sequence: TGCAGTGCTATGTATAGAAACTCCTACAATGAGCAGTACTTC.

J is TRBJ2-1 and V is TRBV4-3, with TRBD2 as a possible D gene (5 bases). The germline V gene encodes CDR1 LGHNA and CDR2 YSLEER. CDR3 length equals 14 residues. The germline V and J ends were trimmed by 0 bases and 7 bases, with 10 bases remaining between them. The CDR3 loop reads CASSQDLGANEQFF. The CDR3 region has the DNA TGCGCCAGCAGCCAAGATTTGGGAGCTAATGAGCAGTTCTTC.

The chain joins TRBV29-1 to TRBJ1-2; perhaps TRBD1 as D (6 bases). The germline V gene encodes CDR1 SQVTM and CDR2 ANQGSEA. V lost 6 bases, J lost 0 bases, and 11 bases lay in between. The CDR3 spans 13 residues. The CDR3 DNA reads as TGCAGCGTGAAGGGGGGAGCTAACTATGGCTACACCTTC. This translates into CSVKGGANYGYTF.

This chain connects TRBV28 to TRBJ2-6; D remains ambiguous. Trimming left V 1 base short and J 4 bases short, with 11 bases between. The germline V gene has CDR1 MDHEN and CDR2 SYDVKM. The CDR3 length is 16 residues. The chain's CDR3 is CASSLSDSSGANVLTF. As DNA, the CDR3 is TGTGCCAGCAGTTTATCAGACTCCTCCGGGGCCAACGTCCTGACTTTC.

This clonotype was counted at least ten times. The junction differs from germline at one of its ends, possibly a read error. The gene calls are TRBV29-1 and TRBJ2-7, with 9 bases lining up with TRBD1. CDR1 is SQVTM and CDR2 is ANQGSEA in the germline V gene. The CDR3 totals 14 residues. The DNA of the CDR3 is TGCAGCGTTGACCTCGGGACAGGGTCCTCCGAGCAGTACTTC. It encodes CSVDLGTGSSEQYF.

This clonotype appeared many times. V gene TRBV27 combines with J gene TRBJ2-1; tentatively, D is TRBD1 (5 bases). Germline V gene data show CDR1 as MNHEY and CDR2 as SMNVEV (reference sequence). CDR3 length equals 14 residues. V was shortened by 5 bases and J by 4 bases, with 12 bases between the two germline ends. DNA for the CDR3: TGTGCCAGCAGTCCAACCCAGGGATACAATGAGCAGTTCTTC. The encoded protein is CASSPTQGYNEQFF.

The table lists this clonotype with many counts. This sequence joins TRBV20-1 and TRBJ2-1; D remains unclear. V was pared by 0 bases and J by 5 bases, with 8 bases between. CDR1 is DFQATT, CDR2 SNEGSKA, per germline (reference sequence). There are 13 residues in the CDR3. In nucleotides, the CDR3 is TGCAGTGCTAGAGACTTAAACGACAATGAGCAGTTCTTC. Translated, it gives CSARDLNDNEQFF.

The chain recombines TRBV7-6 with TRBJ2-3; no clear D. CDR1 and CDR2 from the germline V gene are SGHVS and FNYEAQ. The CDR3 is 14 amino acids. V was pared by 9 bases and J by 0 bases, with 13 bases between. The CDR3, as DNA: TGTGCCAGAAAACGGGCAGGTAGCACAGATACGCAGTATTTT. This sequence encodes CARKRAGSTDTQYF.

This clonotype was counted many times. The V and J genes are TRBV9 and TRBJ1-2, with 11 bases fitting TRBD1. The CDR3 length is 16 residues. J was trimmed by 4 bases and V by 3 bases; bases with no gene match: 8. Germline CDR1 SGDLS, CDR2 YYNGEE. The DNA of the CDR3 is TGTGCCAGCAGCGAGCGGACAGGGGGCGGTGGCTATGGCTACACCTTC. It translates to CASSERTGGGGYGYTF.

This clonotype came up a few times. A much larger clonotype is one base distant, so this may be a read error. The V gene is TRBV18, the J gene TRBJ2-5, with 13 bases matching TRBD2. Per germline, CDR1 KGHSH and CDR2 LQKENI. The CDR3 runs 18 residues. CDR3 nucleotides: TGTGCCGGCTCACCGAGGACTAGCGGGGGCCTAAGACAGGAGACCCAGTACTTC. Translated, it gives CAGSPRTSGGLRQETQYF.